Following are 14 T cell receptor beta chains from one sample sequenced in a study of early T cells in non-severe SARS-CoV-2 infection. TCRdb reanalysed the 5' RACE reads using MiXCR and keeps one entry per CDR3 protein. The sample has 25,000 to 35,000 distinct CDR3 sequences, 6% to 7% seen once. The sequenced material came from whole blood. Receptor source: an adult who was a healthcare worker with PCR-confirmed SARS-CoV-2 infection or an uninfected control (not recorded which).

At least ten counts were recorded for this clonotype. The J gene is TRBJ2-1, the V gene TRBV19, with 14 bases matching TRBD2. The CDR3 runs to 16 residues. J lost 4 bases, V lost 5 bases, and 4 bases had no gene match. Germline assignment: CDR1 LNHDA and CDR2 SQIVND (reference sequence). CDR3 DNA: TGTGCCAGTAGTCTAGGGACTAGCGGGGGTTACAATGAGCAGTTCTTC. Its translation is CASSLGTSGGYNEQFF.

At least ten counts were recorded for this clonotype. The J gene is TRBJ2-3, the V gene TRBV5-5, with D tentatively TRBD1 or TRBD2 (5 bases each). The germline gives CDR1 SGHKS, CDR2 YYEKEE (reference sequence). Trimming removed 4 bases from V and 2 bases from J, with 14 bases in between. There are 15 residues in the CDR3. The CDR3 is CASSPLSGATDTQYF. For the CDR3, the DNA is TGTGCCAGCAGCCCCCTCTCCGGGGCCACAGATACGCAGTATTTT. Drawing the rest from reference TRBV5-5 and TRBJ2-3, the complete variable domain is DAGVTQSPTHLIKTRGQQVTLRCSPISGHKSVSWYQQVLGQGPQFIFQYYEKEERGRGNFPDRFSARQFPNYSSELNVNALLLGDSALYLCASSPLSGATDTQYFGPGTRLTVL.

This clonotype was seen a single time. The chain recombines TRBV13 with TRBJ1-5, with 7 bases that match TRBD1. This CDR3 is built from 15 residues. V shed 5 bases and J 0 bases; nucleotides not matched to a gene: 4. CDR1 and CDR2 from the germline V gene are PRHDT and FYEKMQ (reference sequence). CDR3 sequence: CASSGQGDSNQPQHF. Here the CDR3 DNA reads TGTGCCAGCAGCGGGCAGGGGGATAGCAATCAGCCCCAGCATTTT.

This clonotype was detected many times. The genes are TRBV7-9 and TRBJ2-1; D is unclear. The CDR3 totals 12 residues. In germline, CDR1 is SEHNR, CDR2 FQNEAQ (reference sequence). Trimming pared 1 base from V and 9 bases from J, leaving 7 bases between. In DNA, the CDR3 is TGTGCCAGCAGCTTAGATAATGGTGAGCAGTTCTTC. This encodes CASSLDNGEQFF.

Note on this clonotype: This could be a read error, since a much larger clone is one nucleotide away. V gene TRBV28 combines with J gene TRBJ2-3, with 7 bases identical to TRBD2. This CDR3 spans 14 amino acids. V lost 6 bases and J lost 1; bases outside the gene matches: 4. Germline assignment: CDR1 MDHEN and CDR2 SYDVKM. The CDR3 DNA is TGTGCCAGCAGCCTTACTAGCGGCACAGATACGCAGTATTTT. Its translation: CASSLTSGTDTQYF.

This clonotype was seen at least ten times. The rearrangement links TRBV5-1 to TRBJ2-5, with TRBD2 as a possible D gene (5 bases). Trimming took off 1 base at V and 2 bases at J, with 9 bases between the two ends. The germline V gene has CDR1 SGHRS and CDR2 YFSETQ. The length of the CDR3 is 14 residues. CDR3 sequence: CASSLQPGQETQYF. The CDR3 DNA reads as TGCGCCAGCAGCTTGCAACCGGGACAAGAGACCCAGTACTTC.

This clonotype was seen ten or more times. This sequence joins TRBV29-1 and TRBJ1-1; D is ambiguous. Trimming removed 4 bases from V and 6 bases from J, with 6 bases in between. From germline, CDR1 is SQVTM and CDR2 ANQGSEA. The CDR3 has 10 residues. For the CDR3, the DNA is TGCAGCGTTGCTTGGCCTGAAGCTTTCTTT. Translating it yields CSVAWPEAFF.

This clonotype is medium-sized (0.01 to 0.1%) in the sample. CDR3 protein: CASSQDMTRARNEQFF. The CDR3 bases are TGCGCCAGCAGCCAAGATATGACTCGCGCCCGCAATGAGCAGTTCTTC. The V gene is TRBV4-1, the J gene TRBJ2-1; D unclear. The germline CDR1 and CDR2 sequences are MGHRA and YSYEKL. The CDR3 consists of 16 residues. Trimming stripped 0 bases from V and 6 bases from J, with 15 bases between.

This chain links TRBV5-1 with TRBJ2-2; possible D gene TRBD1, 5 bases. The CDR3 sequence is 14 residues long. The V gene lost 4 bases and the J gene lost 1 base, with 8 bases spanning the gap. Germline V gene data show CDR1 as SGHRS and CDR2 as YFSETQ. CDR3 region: CASSIDRNTGELFF. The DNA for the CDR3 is TGCGCCAGCAGCATTGACAGGAACACCGGGGAGCTGTTTTTT.

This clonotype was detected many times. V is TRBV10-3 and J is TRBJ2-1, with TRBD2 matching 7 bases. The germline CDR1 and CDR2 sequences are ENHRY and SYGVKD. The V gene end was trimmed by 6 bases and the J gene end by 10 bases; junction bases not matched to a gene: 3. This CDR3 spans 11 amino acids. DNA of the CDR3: TGTGCCATCAGAGAACTAGCGGAGCAGTTCTTC. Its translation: CAIRELAEQFF.

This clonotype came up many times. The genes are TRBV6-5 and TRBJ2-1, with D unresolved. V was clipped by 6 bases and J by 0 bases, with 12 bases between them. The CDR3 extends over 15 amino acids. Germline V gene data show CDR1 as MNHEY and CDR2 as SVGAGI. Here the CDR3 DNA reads TGTGCCAGCAGGGTAATCGTTAGCTCCTACAATGAGCAGTTCTTC. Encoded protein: CASRVIVSSYNEQFF.

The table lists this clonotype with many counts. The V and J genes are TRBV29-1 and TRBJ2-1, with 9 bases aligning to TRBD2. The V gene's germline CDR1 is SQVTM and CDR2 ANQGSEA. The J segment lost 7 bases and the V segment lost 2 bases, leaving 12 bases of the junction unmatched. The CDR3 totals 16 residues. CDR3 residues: CSVERHGAGGGNEQFF. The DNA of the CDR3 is TGCAGCGTTGAACGGCATGGAGCGGGAGGAGGGAATGAGCAGTTCTTC.

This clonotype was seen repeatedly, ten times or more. CDR3: CACPAGGAEQFF. In nucleotides, the CDR3 is TGTGCCTGCCCAGCGGGAGGCGCTGAGCAGTTCTTC. The genes are TRBV30 and TRBJ2-1; 9 bases are a match to TRBD2. J gave up 9 bases and V 6 bases, and 6 bases lay outside the gene matches. Germline CDR1 and CDR2: GTSNPN and SVGIG (reference sequence). The length of the CDR3 is 12 residues.

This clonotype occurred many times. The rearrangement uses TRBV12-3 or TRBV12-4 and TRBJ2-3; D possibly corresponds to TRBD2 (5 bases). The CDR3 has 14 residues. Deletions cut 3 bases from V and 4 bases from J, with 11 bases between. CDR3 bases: TGTGCCAGCAGTTTGGGAGACTCGTCAGATACGCAGTATTTT. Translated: CASSLGDSSDTQYF.